One and the same sample provided the 3 T cell receptor beta chains below, sequenced in a study of T cell repertoires in cytomegalovirus infection. These receptors' targets are unknown. TCRdb reprocessed the reads via MiXCR and lists one record per CDR3 protein. The sample comprises 300,000 to 400,000 distinct CDR3 sequences, roughly 29% of which are singletons, and around 20% rests with the top ten. This specimen was cultured PBMCs, taken from culture after CMV antigen stimulation. These TCRs come from a human donor in good health (CMV status not recorded). Some clones in this sample may be carry-over from other donors' samples.

This clonotype was picked up many times. This chain links TRBV12-5 with TRBJ1-6, with unresolved D. Germline lookup yields CDR1 LGHNT and CDR2 FRNRAP. The CDR3 spans 17 residues. V lost 1 base to trimming and J lost 1 base, with 11 bases between them. The CDR3 DNA reads as TGTGCTAGTGGTTTGGCACAAGGGCGTTCCTATAATTCACCCCTCCACTTT. Translation gives CASGLAQGRSYNSPLHF.

This clonotype was seen a few times. V gene TRBV5-1 combines with J gene TRBJ2-5; TRBD2 matches 10 bases. Per the germline V gene, CDR1 is SGHRS and CDR2 is YFSETQ. Trimming removed 1 base from V and 1 base from J; junction bases left unmatched: 4. CDR3 length: 16 amino acids. CDR3 region: CASSLTSGRAQETQYF. As DNA, the CDR3 is TGCGCCAGCAGCTTGACGAGCGGGAGGGCCCAAGAGACCCAGTACTTC.

This clonotype was recorded a few times. The chain uses TRBV6-5 and TRBJ2-3; D gene unclear. With 6 bases removed from V and 6 bases from J, the gap between germline ends came to 7 bases. CDR3 length: 11 residues. Per the germline V gene, CDR1 is MNHEY and CDR2 is SVGAGI. The CDR3 protein is CASSNHDTQYF. In DNA, the CDR3 is TGTGCCAGCAGCAACCACGATACGCAGTATTTT.